A selection of T cell receptor beta chains follows, all from one sample in a study of T cell repertoires in cytomegalovirus infection. TCRdb reprocessed the reads with MiXCR, giving one entry per CDR3 protein. This table has 480,000 or so distinct CDR3 sequences, about 11% appearing once. What was sequenced was PBMCs. Receptor source: a human donor in good health (CMV status not recorded). Some clones in this sample may be carry-over from other donors' samples. Each CDR3 is given with its conserved first and last residue. The D gene is left open where the match is weak. Expanded clones get a size class; other rows say once, few or many, or leave the size out.

V gene: TRBV6-5
D gene: .
clone size: many
J gene: TRBJ1-1
CDR3 protein: CASTRGADRIEAFF
CDR3 DNA: TGTGCCAGCACCCGGGGGGCAGACCGGATTGAAGCTTTCTTT

V gene: TRBV19
D gene: .
clone size: many
J gene: TRBJ1-1
CDR3 protein: CASTLGVGTEAFF
CDR3 DNA: TGTGCCAGTACTCTGGGTGTTGGAACTGAAGCTTTCTTT

V gene: TRBV2
D gene: .
clone size: many
J gene: TRBJ2-7
CDR3 protein: CASTDSREYEQYF
CDR3 DNA: TGTGCCAGCACCGACTCCCGGGAGTACGAGCAGTACTTC

V gene: TRBV28
D gene: .
clone size: many
J gene: TRBJ2-3
CDR3 protein: CASNPAGDTQYF
CDR3 DNA: TGTGCCAGCAACCCAGCGGGAGATACGCAGTATTTT

V gene: TRBV7-3
D gene: .
clone size: many
J gene: TRBJ2-1
CDR3 protein: CASSRREMNEQFF
CDR3 DNA: TGTGCCAGCAGCCGCCGGGAGATGAATGAGCAGTTCTTC

V gene: TRBV18
D gene: .
clone size: .
J gene: TRBJ1-1
CDR3 protein: CASSPPGRGNTEAFF
CDR3 DNA: TGTGCCAGCTCACCTCCCGGACGGGGGAACACTGAAGCTTTCTTT

V gene: TRBV20-1
D gene: .
clone size: many
J gene: TRBJ1-1
CDR3 protein: CSATTYTEAFF
CDR3 DNA: TGCAGTGCTACCACGTACACTGAAGCTTTCTTT

V gene: TRBV2
D gene: .
clone size: many
J gene: TRBJ2-4
CDR3 protein: CASSEGSRVAKNIQYF
CDR3 DNA: TGTGCCAGCAGTGAAGGTTCCAGGGTAGCCAAAAACATTCAGTACTTC

V gene: TRBV6-1
D gene: .
clone size: many
J gene: TRBJ2-3
CDR3 protein: CASSEGGDTQYF
CDR3 DNA: TGTGCCAGCAGTGAAGGGGGAGATACGCAGTATTTT

V gene: TRBV7-2
D gene: TRBD1
clone size: many
J gene: TRBJ1-1
CDR3 protein: CASSYLEGATEAFF
CDR3 DNA: TGTGCCAGCAGCTACCTAGAGGGGGCGACTGAAGCTTTCTTT

V gene: TRBV9
D gene: .
clone size: many
J gene: TRBJ2-3
CDR3 protein: CASSDPRSPTRRGSDTQYF
CDR3 DNA: TGTGCCAGCAGCGACCCCAGATCCCCTACCCGGCGGGGTTCAGATACGCAGTATTTT

V gene: TRBV4-2
D gene: .
clone size: many
J gene: TRBJ2-1
CDR3 protein: CASSEHLRGDNEQFF
CDR3 DNA: TGTGCCAGCAGCGAACACCTTCGAGGGGACAATGAGCAGTTCTTC

V gene: TRBV7-2
D gene: .
clone size: many
J gene: TRBJ2-1
CDR3 protein: CASSSYYNEQFF
CDR3 DNA: TGTGCCAGCAGCTCCTACTACAATGAGCAGTTCTTC

V gene: TRBV2
D gene: TRBD2
clone size: .
J gene: TRBJ2-1
CDR3 protein: CASSKLAAEGLYNEQFF
CDR3 DNA: TGTGCCAGCAGCAAACTAGCGGCCGAGGGGCTTTACAATGAGCAGTTCTTC

V gene: TRBV12-3/TRBV12-4
D gene: .
clone size: many
J gene: TRBJ1-6
CDR3 protein: CASSLAGLDNSPLHF
CDR3 DNA: TGTGCCAGCAGTTTAGCGGGGCTTGATAATTCACCCCTCCACTTT